The rows below give T cell receptor beta chains drawn from one sample of a study of shared clonotypes between healthy human individuals. Using immunoSEQ multiplex PCR, the repertoire was profiled, and TCRdb retains in-frame clones only, with some absent. Among some 200,000 clones listed, roughly 93% were seen once. The sequencing input was naive CD4+ T cells sorted from blood. These receptors were taken from a woman in her 30s in good health. Each CDR3 is given with its conserved first and last residue. A D gene is named only where the DNA matches it firmly. The listing skips clone size in some rows; elsewhere it reads once, few, many or a size class.

J	D	length	size	V	DNA	CDR3
TRBJ2-3	NA	14	NA	TRBV5-1	TGCGCCAGCAGTCCGTGGGAGATCGCAGATACGCAGTATTTT	CASSPWEIADTQYF
TRBJ1-5	NA	16	NA	TRBV28	TGTGCCAGCAGTAACCTACAGGATTCTAGCAATCAGCCCCAGCATTTT	CASSNLQDSSNQPQHF
TRBJ1-4	NA	16	NA	TRBV28	TGTGCCAGCAGTTTATCAGGGGTGGGGACTAATGAAAAACTGTTTTTT	CASSLSGVGTNEKLFF
TRBJ1-1	NA	13	few	TRBV19	TGTGCCAGTAGTATAGCACTAACCACTGAAGCTTTCTTT	CASSIALTTEAFF
TRBJ1-1	NA	12	once	TRBV28	TGTGCCAGCAGCCCCGGCGTGGGTTTAGCTTTCTTT	CASSPGVGLAFF
TRBJ2-7	NA	15	NA	TRBV27	TGTGCCAGCAGTTTCGGGACGATTTACCCTTTCGAGCAGTACTTC	CASSFGTIYPFEQYF
TRBJ1-1	NA	13	NA	TRBV6-4	TGTGCCAGCAGTGTGGGATGGGGCACTGAAGCTTTCTTT	CASSVGWGTEAFF
TRBJ1-2	NA	16	NA	TRBV10-1	TGCGCCAGCAGTACGAATTCATCGCGAAAGACCTATGGCTACACCTTC	CASSTNSSRKTYGYTF
TRBJ1-3	NA	15	NA	TRBV9	TGTGCCAGCAGCGTAGGAGTGGGGGCTGGAAACACCATATATTTT	CASSVGVGAGNTIYF
TRBJ2-7	NA	13	few	TRBV7-9	TGTGCCAGCAGCTCCAACGGTCCTGGGGAGCAGTACTTC	CASSSNGPGEQYF
TRBJ2-7	TRBD2	15	NA	TRBV19	TGTGCCAGTAGTATAAGTCTAGCGGGACTGTACGAGCAGTACTTC	CASSISLAGLYEQYF
TRBJ1-1	TRBD1	14	NA	TRBV18	TGTGCCAGCTCACAGGGACAGGGGAACACTGAAGCTTTCTTT	CASSQGQGNTEAFF
TRBJ2-7	NA	16	NA	TRBV28	TGTGCCAGCAGTTACCTCCCCGGACGGCCTTTCTACGAGCAGTACTTC	CASSYLPGRPFYEQYF
TRBJ2-5	TRBD1	16	NA	TRBV13	TGTGCCAGCAGCTTAATATCAGGGGGCCCTAGAGAGACCCAGTACTTC	CASSLISGGPRETQYF
TRBJ2-7	NA	15	once	TRBV10-3	TGTGCCATCAGTGAGTCGTCCGTGGCGTCCGCCGAGCAGTACTTC	CAISESSVASAEQYF
TRBJ2-1	TRBD2	14	NA	TRBV4-1	TGCGCCAGCAGCCAGGGACTAGCGGTCAATGAGCAGTTCTTC	CASSQGLAVNEQFF
TRBJ1-4	NA	14	NA	TRBV28	TGTGCCAGCAACCTGGACGGCCCTAATGAAAAACTGTTTTTT	CASNLDGPNEKLFF
TRBJ1-2	NA	15	NA	TRBV28	TGTGCCAGCAGTTTGGAGGTAATAGATCACTATGGCTACACCTTC	CASSLEVIDHYGYTF
TRBJ1-4	NA	14	once	TRBV6-6	TGTGCCAGCAGTTACACACCGGGAGGGGAAAAACTGTTTTTT	CASSYTPGGEKLFF
TRBJ1-2	TRBD1	16	NA	TRBV7-9	TGTGCCAGCAGCCCATACAGGACAGGGGGCAGCTATGGCTACACCTTC	CASSPYRTGGSYGYTF
TRBJ2-7	NA	14	NA	TRBV6-5	TGTGCCAGCAGCTTAACGGGACGAAGGTACGAGCAGTACTTC	CASSLTGRRYEQYF
TRBJ1-4	NA	21	NA	TRBV23-1	TGCGCCAGCAGTCCCTTCTTGACCGAACATGGGGGACCGTCAACTAATGAAAAACTGTTTTTT	CASSPFLTEHGGPSTNEKLFF
TRBJ2-2	NA	13	NA	TRBV5-4	TGTGCCAGCAGCCTGGACAGAACCGGGGAGCTGTTTTTT	CASSLDRTGELFF
TRBJ2-5	NA	14	NA	TRBV5-1	TGCGCCAGCAGTGATACAGGTTTCCAAGAGACCCAGTACTTC	CASSDTGFQETQYF
TRBJ2-7	NA	14	NA	TRBV5-4	TGTGCCAGCAGCTTAGGGCAGCCACCCTACGAGCAGTACTTC	CASSLGQPPYEQYF
TRBJ2-5	NA	11	once	TRBV2	TGTGCCAGCAGTGGGCAAGTGACCCAGTACTTC	CASSGQVTQYF
TRBJ2-7	NA	14	NA	TRBV5-1	TGCGCCAGCAGTGGCGACACCGCCTCCTACGAGCAGTACTTC	CASSGDTASYEQYF
TRBJ2-7	NA	13	NA	TRBV19	TGTGCCAGTAGTTCCGGACAGTCCTACGAGCAGTACTTC	CASSSGQSYEQYF
TRBJ2-2	TRBD2	16	once	TRBV4-2	TGTGCCAGCAGCCAAGGTACTAGCGTGAACACCGGGGAGCTGTTTTTT	CASSQGTSVNTGELFF
TRBJ1-2	NA	16	NA	TRBV28	TGTGCCAGCAGTATTCCCGGGACCGCCCGTCCTAGTGGCTACACCTTC	CASSIPGTARPSGYTF
TRBJ1-2	NA	12	NA	TRBV28	TGTGCCAGCTGGCGGGTAGACTATGGCTACACCTTC	CASWRVDYGYTF
TRBJ2-3	NA	12	NA	TRBV5-1	TGCGCCAGCAGCTTAGGCGAGGATACGCAGTATTTT	CASSLGEDTQYF
TRBJ2-7	NA	12	NA	TRBV7-2	TGTGCCAGCAGCTTAGTCGCCTACGAGCAGTACTTC	CASSLVAYEQYF
TRBJ2-7	NA	12	NA	TRBV10-2	TGCGCCAGCAGTGGAAACAGTTACGAGCAGTACTTC	CASSGNSYEQYF
TRBJ1-1	NA	13	NA	TRBV6-5	TGTGCCAGCAGTTCTGGGCGCAACACTGAAGCTTTCTTT	CASSSGRNTEAFF
TRBJ2-7	TRBD2	14	NA	TRBV2	TGTGCCAGCAGCCTAGCGGGAGTCCGGAACGAGCAGTACTTC	CASSLAGVRNEQYF
TRBJ1-2	TRBD1	13	few	TRBV6-5	TGTGCCAGCAGAAGACAGGGGGCCCTGGGCTACACCTTC	CASRRQGALGYTF
TRBJ2-2	TRBD2	15	NA	TRBV5-4	TGTGCCAGCAGCCAGACTAGCCTGAACACCGGGGAGCTGTTTTTT	CASSQTSLNTGELFF
TRBJ2-7	TRBD2	16	NA	TRBV28	TGTGCCAGCAGTTTACTCGGGACTAGCGGGAGTTACGAGCAGTACTTC	CASSLLGTSGSYEQYF
TRBJ2-7	NA	14	NA	TRBV19	TGTGCCAGTAGGGAACAGGGATTCTCCTACGAGCAGTACTTC	CASREQGFSYEQYF
TRBJ2-7	NA	12	NA	TRBV29-1	TGCAGCGCAGCTACTGAGCTTTACGAGCAGTACTTC	CSAATELYEQYF
TRBJ2-5	NA	13	NA	TRBV9	TGTGCCAGCAGCGTAGTGCCAGGAGAGACCCAGTACTTC	CASSVVPGETQYF
TRBJ2-1	NA	17	NA	TRBV27	TGTGCCAGCACCCCCCCCGGGGAGTCCGCAAAGTACAATGAGCAGTTCTTC	CASTPPGESAKYNEQFF